Listed below are T cell receptor beta chains from one sample, sequenced in a study of siplizumab effects on memory and regulatory T cells. Here immunoSEQ multiplex PCR was the method, and the copy in TCRdb shows in-frame clones only, minus some. The repertoire holds 85,000 or so clones, with roughly 94% as singletons. Material: CD8+ T cells sorted from blood. The receptors were gathered from a human donor in good health. CDR3s include the opening cysteine and the closing phenylalanine or tryptophan. D genes are given only for firm matches. Clone sizes are given selectively: once, few, many, or a class where the clone is expanded.

DNA: TGTGCCAGCAGAGATCCAGGACGCTACAATGAGCAGTTCTTC
CDR3: CASRDPGRYNEQFF
size: NA
J: TRBJ2-1
V: TRBV28
D: NA

DNA: TGTGCCAGCAGCGCATATACAGGGGGCTTCGGAAACACCATATATTTT
CDR3: CASSAYTGGFGNTIYF
size: NA
J: TRBJ1-3
V: TRBV9
D: TRBD1

DNA: TGTGCCAGCAGCCAAGATCGTAGCGGACAGGGGATCGGCTACACCTTC
CDR3: CASSQDRSGQGIGYTF
size: once
J: TRBJ1-2
V: TRBV14
D: TRBD1

DNA: TGTGCCAGCAGCCCAAGCCGTAGCACAAACACAGATACGCAGTATTTT
CDR3: CASSPSRSTNTDTQYF
size: NA
J: TRBJ2-3
V: TRBV7-6
D: NA

DNA: TGCGCCAGCAAACAACAGGGGGAGTCAAACGAGCAGTACTTC
CDR3: CASKQQGESNEQYF
size: NA
J: TRBJ2-7
V: TRBV4-1
D: TRBD1

DNA: TGTGCCAGCAGCTACGGGACCGGGAGGTCTTACGAGCAGTACTTC
CDR3: CASSYGTGRSYEQYF
size: few
J: TRBJ2-7
V: TRBV7-9
D: TRBD2

DNA: TGTGCCAGCAGTTACTCGACTAGCGGCGGTGAGCAGTACTTC
CDR3: CASSYSTSGGEQYF
size: once
J: TRBJ2-7
V: TRBV6-6
D: TRBD2

DNA: TGTGCCAGCAGCCGGACCTACGACAACTCCGAGCAGTACTTC
CDR3: CASSRTYDNSEQYF
size: NA
J: TRBJ2-7
V: TRBV2
D: NA

DNA: TGTGCCAGCATCATACTAGCGGGCAGGGAGACCCAGTACTTC
CDR3: CASIILAGRETQYF
size: NA
J: TRBJ2-5
V: TRBV6-1
D: TRBD2

DNA: TGCGCCAGCAGCCGAGGTGGGCGCGCAAGCACAGATACGCAGTATTTT
CDR3: CASSRGGRASTDTQYF
size: NA
J: TRBJ2-3
V: TRBV5-1
D: NA

DNA: TGCAGCGTTGGGGGGGAGGTTAGCACAGATACGCAGTATTTT
CDR3: CSVGGEVSTDTQYF
size: NA
J: TRBJ2-3
V: TRBV29-1
D: NA

DNA: TGTGCCAGCAGTACAGGGTTCGTGAACACTGAAGCTTTCTTT
CDR3: CASSTGFVNTEAFF
size: NA
J: TRBJ1-1
V: TRBV7-8
D: NA

DNA: TGTGCCAGTATCCAAAATGCCGGGACAGGGAACACTGAAGCTTTCTTT
CDR3: CASIQNAGTGNTEAFF
size: NA
J: TRBJ1-1
V: TRBV19
D: TRBD1

DNA: TGTGCCAGCAGCCTTTTAGGACTAGCGGGATTTTTAGATGAGCAGTTCTTC
CDR3: CASSLLGLAGFLDEQFF
size: NA
J: TRBJ2-1
V: TRBV7-6
D: TRBD2

DNA: TGCGCCAGCAGCCATATCCGGACTAGCGACCCAAGATGGGTCTTC
CDR3: CASSHIRTSDPRWVF
size: NA
J: TRBJ2-1
V: TRBV4-1
D: TRBD2

DNA: TGCAGCGTTGTGGGGGTAACTGAAAGGGAAGCCGGGAGGAACAATGAGCAGTTCTTC
CDR3: CSVVGVTEREAGRNNEQFF
size: NA
J: TRBJ2-1
V: TRBV29-1
D: TRBD2

DNA: TGTGCCATCACAGATAAGGACAGGGAATACGAGCAGTACTTC
CDR3: CAITDKDREYEQYF
size: NA
J: TRBJ2-7
V: TRBV10-3
D: TRBD1

DNA: TGTGCCAGTAGTCCTAAACAGGGCAACTATGGCTACACCTTC
CDR3: CASSPKQGNYGYTF
size: once
J: TRBJ1-2
V: TRBV19
D: NA

DNA: TGCGCCAGCAGTGAGTTTGCAGAGATTAACACTGAAGCTTCCTTT
CDR3: CASSEFAEINTEASF
size: NA
J: TRBJ1-1
V: TRBV10-1
D: NA

DNA: TGTGCCAGCAGCGTTCGAGCGGGAGAGGAGACCCAGTACTTC
CDR3: CASSVRAGEETQYF
size: NA
J: TRBJ2-5
V: TRBV9
D: TRBD2

DNA: TGTGCCAGCAGCCAAGCGGGAAGCTCCTACGAGCAGTACTTC
CDR3: CASSQAGSSYEQYF
size: NA
J: TRBJ2-7
V: TRBV11-2
D: TRBD2

DNA: TGCGCCAGCAGCTTGGGCTACGAGCAGTACTTC
CDR3: CASSLGYEQYF
size: NA
J: TRBJ2-7
V: TRBV5-1
D: NA

DNA: TGTGCCAGCAGCTTCCGGGACGGGCCGGGGGAGCAGTACTTC
CDR3: CASSFRDGPGEQYF
size: NA
J: TRBJ2-7
V: TRBV7-6
D: NA

DNA: TGTGCCAGCAGTTCCGGGACAACCTCCTACAATGAGCAGTTCTTC
CDR3: CASSSGTTSYNEQFF
size: NA
J: TRBJ2-1
V: TRBV2
D: NA

DNA: TGTGCCAGCAGAGAGGGCTGGGCAGCCTACGAGCAGTACTTC
CDR3: CASREGWAAYEQYF
size: NA
J: TRBJ2-7
V: TRBV6-1
D: NA

DNA: TGTGCCAGCAGCTTAGCGCAGGGCACTGAAGCTTTCTTT
CDR3: CASSLAQGTEAFF
size: NA
J: TRBJ1-1
V: TRBV7-6
D: NA

DNA: TGCGCCAGCAGCCACCAACTACAGGGGTCTAATGAAAAACTGTTTTTT
CDR3: CASSHQLQGSNEKLFF
size: NA
J: TRBJ1-4
V: TRBV4-1
D: TRBD1

DNA: TGTGCCAGCAGCCCCCAGGGGGTTAGCTATGGCTACACCTTC
CDR3: CASSPQGVSYGYTF
size: NA
J: TRBJ1-2
V: TRBV9
D: TRBD1

DNA: TGTGCCAGCAATTTACGGGCGGAACCGAACACCGGGGAGCTGTTTTTT
CDR3: CASNLRAEPNTGELFF
size: NA
J: TRBJ2-2
V: TRBV28
D: NA

DNA: TGTGCCAGCAGCTGGGGCGAGGCCCAAGAGACCCAGTACTTC
CDR3: CASSWGEAQETQYF
size: NA
J: TRBJ2-5
V: TRBV6-5
D: NA

DNA: TGCGCCAGCAGCCAAGACGGACTCGTCGAGTTCTTC
CDR3: CASSQDGLVEFF
size: NA
J: TRBJ2-1
V: TRBV4-1
D: NA

DNA: TGTGCCAGCAGCTTCGGGCCGACCTACGAGCAGTACTTC
CDR3: CASSFGPTYEQYF
size: NA
J: TRBJ2-7
V: TRBV11-2
D: NA

DNA: TGTGCCAGTAGTTTTAGGGACGAGCAGTACTTC
CDR3: CASSFRDEQYF
size: NA
J: TRBJ2-7
V: TRBV19
D: NA

DNA: TGTGCCAGCAGCTTAGGATCAGGGGGCTACGAGCAGTACTTC
CDR3: CASSLGSGGYEQYF
size: NA
J: TRBJ2-7
V: TRBV11-3
D: TRBD1

DNA: TGTGCCAGCAGCATAGGGCAAACTAATGAAAAACTGTTTTTT
CDR3: CASSIGQTNEKLFF
size: NA
J: TRBJ1-4
V: TRBV6-6
D: NA

DNA: TGCGCCAGCAGCCAAGATCTAACTAGAGGCGAGCAGTACTTC
CDR3: CASSQDLTRGEQYF
size: many
J: TRBJ2-7
V: TRBV4-1
D: NA

DNA: TGTGCCAGCAGCTTAGCAGATACGCAGTATTTT
CDR3: CASSLADTQYF
size: NA
J: TRBJ2-3
V: TRBV7-9
D: NA

DNA: TGTGCCAGTAGTACCACCGGGACAGCAGGCTATGGCTACACCTTC
CDR3: CASSTTGTAGYGYTF
size: NA
J: TRBJ1-2
V: TRBV19
D: TRBD1

DNA: TGTGCCAGCAGGGACTTGGGGGCGGAGCAGTTCTTC
CDR3: CASRDLGAEQFF
size: NA
J: TRBJ2-1
V: TRBV6-6
D: NA

DNA: TGTGCCAGTAGTATAGGACAAGGGCCCACTGAAGCTTTCTTT
CDR3: CASSIGQGPTEAFF
size: NA
J: TRBJ1-1
V: TRBV19
D: NA

DNA: TGTGCCAGCAGCCAAAGGTGGAGCGAGCAGTACTTC
CDR3: CASSQRWSEQYF
size: NA
J: TRBJ2-7
V: TRBV7-9
D: NA

DNA: TGTGCCAGCAGCTTGCAGGAGACCGTCCAAGAGACCCAGTACTTC
CDR3: CASSLQETVQETQYF
size: once
J: TRBJ2-5
V: TRBV11-2
D: NA

DNA: TGTGCCAGCAGTTTAAGTGGAGGGTTTGAGGGCTACGAGCAGTACTTC
CDR3: CASSLSGGFEGYEQYF
size: NA
J: TRBJ2-7
V: TRBV27
D: NA

DNA: TGTGCCAGCAGCGGGGTAGAGGGCACCAACTACGAGCAGTACTTC
CDR3: CASSGVEGTNYEQYF
size: NA
J: TRBJ2-7
V: TRBV7-9
D: NA

DNA: TGCGCCAGCAGCCAAGTTCTAGCGGGTAACACAGATACGCAGTATTTT
CDR3: CASSQVLAGNTDTQYF
size: NA
J: TRBJ2-3
V: TRBV4-1
D: TRBD2

DNA: TGTGCCAGCAGCTTAACGGGACTAGCCCACAATGAGCAGTTCTTC
CDR3: CASSLTGLAHNEQFF
size: NA
J: TRBJ2-1
V: TRBV7-3
D: TRBD2

DNA: TGTGCCAGCAGCCTAGGGGTTACAAGCACAGATACGCAGTATTTT
CDR3: CASSLGVTSTDTQYF
size: NA
J: TRBJ2-3
V: TRBV28
D: NA

DNA: TGTGCCAGTAACAAGCAGCTTAATAGTTGGTCTAGCGGGATTTACAATGAGCAGTTCTTC
CDR3: CASNKQLNSWSSGIYNEQFF
size: NA
J: TRBJ2-1
V: TRBV7-8
D: TRBD2

DNA: TGTGCCAGCAGTTTCAGCCTGGGACAGGGTAGAAGTGAGCAGTACTTC
CDR3: CASSFSLGQGRSEQYF
size: NA
J: TRBJ2-7
V: TRBV28
D: TRBD1

DNA: TGTGCCAGTAGTCTTGGACTAGCGGTCAATGAGCAGTTCTTC
CDR3: CASSLGLAVNEQFF
size: NA
J: TRBJ2-1
V: TRBV19
D: TRBD2

DNA: TGTGCCAGCAGTTACGACGGTTCGGATACGCAGTATTTT
CDR3: CASSYDGSDTQYF
size: NA
J: TRBJ2-3
V: TRBV6-5
D: NA

DNA: TGTGCCAGCAGCGGTGAAGTGGACAGGGGGCATGGCAATGAGCAGTTCTTC
CDR3: CASSGEVDRGHGNEQFF
size: NA
J: TRBJ2-1
V: TRBV9
D: TRBD1

DNA: TGTGCCAGTAGTATGGGGACGGCGTCTGGGGCCAACGTCCTGACTTTC
CDR3: CASSMGTASGANVLTF
size: NA
J: TRBJ2-6
V: TRBV19
D: NA

DNA: TGTGCCAGCAGCAGTTCAGGGGGTCTTAATCAGCCCCAGCATTTT
CDR3: CASSSSGGLNQPQHF
size: NA
J: TRBJ1-5
V: TRBV7-2
D: TRBD1

DNA: TGTGCCAGCAGTTGGGGGTCGGGAGGGACCGAAAAACTGTTTTTT
CDR3: CASSWGSGGTEKLFF
size: NA
J: TRBJ1-4
V: TRBV27
D: NA

DNA: TGTGCCAGCAGTGGACGGGAGTACAATGAGCAGTTCTTC
CDR3: CASSGREYNEQFF
size: few
J: TRBJ2-1
V: TRBV2
D: NA

DNA: TGTGCCAGCACCTCCCGACAGGGGGCTTACAATGAGCAGTTCTTC
CDR3: CASTSRQGAYNEQFF
size: NA
J: TRBJ2-1
V: TRBV27
D: TRBD1

DNA: TGCGCCAGCAGCCAAGTTCTAGCGCGGTCGGGAGAGACCCAGTACTTC
CDR3: CASSQVLARSGETQYF
size: NA
J: TRBJ2-5
V: TRBV4-1
D: NA

DNA: TGCGCCAGCAGCTCCGGACTAGCGGGAGGCTACGAGCAGTACTTC
CDR3: CASSSGLAGGYEQYF
size: NA
J: TRBJ2-7
V: TRBV4-1
D: TRBD2

DNA: TGTGCCAGCAGTGGGCAGGGCGCTGAAGCTTTCTTT
CDR3: CASSGQGAEAFF
size: once
J: TRBJ1-1
V: TRBV6-1
D: NA